These T cell receptor beta chains were read from a single sample in a study of shared clonotypes between healthy human individuals. This table comes from immunoSEQ multiplex PCR, and its TCRdb copy is limited to in-frame clones, with some not included. Of fewer than 3 million clones in the sample, about 90% were seen once. Input material: naive CD4+ T cells from PBMCs. These receptors originate from a man between 18 and 29 years old in good health. Some clones in this sample may be carry-over from other donors' samples. CDR3s include the opening cysteine and the closing phenylalanine or tryptophan. D genes are given only for firm matches. Some rows mark clone size as missing; the rest say once, few, many or name a class of expanded clone.

v_gene: TRBV7-2
d_gene: -
j_gene: TRBJ1-2
abundance: -
CDR3aa: CASSSARGIGYTF
CDR3nt: TGTGCCAGCAGCTCCGCGAGGGGAATTGGCTACACCTTC

v_gene: TRBV28
d_gene: TRBD2
j_gene: TRBJ2-1
abundance: -
CDR3aa: CASSSSGSSYNEQFF
CDR3nt: TGTGCCAGCAGCTCTAGCGGAAGCTCCTACAATGAGCAGTTCTTC

v_gene: TRBV5-1
d_gene: -
j_gene: TRBJ2-5
abundance: -
CDR3aa: CASSLGVGFQETQYF
CDR3nt: TGCGCCAGCAGCTTGGGTGTGGGCTTCCAAGAGACCCAGTACTTC

v_gene: TRBV2
d_gene: -
j_gene: TRBJ2-7
abundance: -
CDR3aa: CASSVGGEQYF
CDR3nt: TGTGCCAGCAGTGTAGGGGGCGAGCAGTACTTC

v_gene: TRBV6-5
d_gene: -
j_gene: TRBJ1-1
abundance: -
CDR3aa: CASSINRNTEAFF
CDR3nt: TGTGCCAGCAGTATAAACAGGAACACTGAAGCTTTCTTT

v_gene: TRBV6-1
d_gene: TRBD1
j_gene: TRBJ2-1
abundance: -
CDR3aa: CASSPWTGGGPQFF
CDR3nt: TGTGCCAGCAGTCCTTGGACAGGGGGAGGACCGCAGTTCTTC

v_gene: TRBV25-1
d_gene: TRBD1
j_gene: TRBJ1-2
abundance: -
CDR3aa: CASSDSRAGGRYGYTF
CDR3nt: TGTGCCAGCAGTGATTCGAGAGCAGGGGGCCGTTATGGCTACACCTTC

v_gene: TRBV6-6
d_gene: -
j_gene: TRBJ2-1
abundance: -
CDR3aa: CASSPRDEQFF
CDR3nt: TGTGCCAGCAGCCCCCGGGATGAGCAGTTCTTC

v_gene: TRBV5-6
d_gene: -
j_gene: TRBJ1-2
abundance: -
CDR3aa: CASSLAVAGERYGYTF
CDR3nt: TGTGCCAGCAGCTTGGCGGTGGCGGGGGAGCGCTATGGCTACACCTTC

v_gene: TRBV7-8
d_gene: -
j_gene: TRBJ1-1
abundance: -
CDR3aa: CASTPGRNTEAFF
CDR3nt: TGTGCCAGCACCCCGGGCAGGAACACTGAAGCTTTCTTT

v_gene: TRBV4-1
d_gene: TRBD2
j_gene: TRBJ2-3
abundance: -
CDR3aa: CASSRPGTSVRGSDTQYF
CDR3nt: TGCGCCAGCAGCCGCCCCGGGACTAGCGTAAGGGGCTCGGATACGCAGTATTTT

v_gene: TRBV28
d_gene: -
j_gene: TRBJ2-4
abundance: -
CDR3aa: CASSKTGVGKNIQYF
CDR3nt: TGTGCCAGCAGTAAAACAGGAGTAGGCAAAAACATTCAGTACTTC

v_gene: TRBV11-2
d_gene: TRBD1
j_gene: TRBJ2-3
abundance: -
CDR3aa: CASRLRNRGRKEDTQYF
CDR3nt: TGTGCCAGCAGGTTACGAAACAGGGGGCGTAAGGAAGATACGCAGTATTTT

v_gene: TRBV7-6
d_gene: -
j_gene: TRBJ1-2
abundance: -
CDR3aa: CASSPLLPDGFKGGYTF
CDR3nt: TGTGCCAGCAGCCCCCTCCTCCCGGACGGCTTTAAGGGGGGCTACACCTTC

v_gene: TRBV4-3
d_gene: TRBD2
j_gene: TRBJ2-3
abundance: -
CDR3aa: CASSPGLAGGTDTQYF
CDR3nt: TGCGCCAGCAGCCCCGGACTAGCGGGGGGCACAGATACGCAGTATTTT

v_gene: TRBV5-5
d_gene: TRBD1
j_gene: TRBJ1-1
abundance: -
CDR3aa: CASSSSGQGTTEAFF
CDR3nt: TGTGCCAGCAGCTCCTCGGGACAGGGGACCACTGAAGCTTTCTTT

v_gene: TRBV30
d_gene: TRBD2
j_gene: TRBJ2-1
abundance: once
CDR3aa: CAWRLFGSGRDNEQFF
CDR3nt: TGTGCCTGGAGACTCTTCGGTAGCGGGAGGGACAATGAGCAGTTCTTC

v_gene: TRBV7-3
d_gene: TRBD2
j_gene: TRBJ2-7
abundance: -
CDR3aa: CASRASGSNEQYF
CDR3nt: TGTGCCAGCAGGGCTAGCGGGAGCAACGAGCAGTACTTC

v_gene: TRBV18
d_gene: -
j_gene: TRBJ1-5
abundance: -
CDR3aa: CASSPQSNQPQHF
CDR3nt: TGTGCCAGCTCACCCCAAAGCAATCAGCCCCAGCATTTT

v_gene: TRBV14
d_gene: TRBD1
j_gene: TRBJ2-5
abundance: -
CDR3aa: CASSQAFDRVQETQYF
CDR3nt: TGTGCCAGCAGCCAAGCCTTTGACAGGGTACAAGAGACCCAGTACTTC

v_gene: TRBV18
d_gene: -
j_gene: TRBJ1-2
abundance: -
CDR3aa: CASSPLPVLNYGYTF
CDR3nt: TGTGCCAGCTCACCACTTCCAGTCCTTAACTATGGCTACACCTTC

v_gene: TRBV6-4
d_gene: -
j_gene: TRBJ2-3
abundance: -
CDR3aa: CASSELFLSTTTLYF
CDR3nt: TGTGCCAGCAGTGAGTTATTCCTGTCGACAACTACCCTGTATTTT

v_gene: TRBV28
d_gene: -
j_gene: TRBJ1-5
abundance: -
CDR3aa: CASSLEGTEFSNQPQHF
CDR3nt: TGTGCCAGCAGTTTAGAGGGTACAGAGTTTAGCAATCAGCCCCAGCATTTT

v_gene: TRBV7-2
d_gene: TRBD2
j_gene: TRBJ2-3
abundance: -
CDR3aa: CASSLGLATDTQYF
CDR3nt: TGTGCCAGCAGCTTGGGACTAGCGACAGATACGCAGTATTTT

v_gene: TRBV7-6
d_gene: -
j_gene: TRBJ1-4
abundance: once
CDR3aa: CASSLSRGEKLFF
CDR3nt: TGTGCCAGCAGCTTATCTAGAGGTGAAAAACTGTTTTTT